What follows are 9 T cell receptor beta chains derived from one specimen sequenced in a study of shared clonotypes between healthy human individuals. Assay used: immunoSEQ multiplex PCR; TCRdb lists only in-frame clones, some missing. This sample has about 2.4 million clones, with 90% to 95% found just once. The sample comprised naive CD4+ T cells sorted from blood. Regarding subset: CD45RA+ positively selected. The source is a man aged 18 to 29 in good health.

The chain joins TRBV5-6 to TRBJ2-3, with a tentative D call TRBD1 (6 bases). V was pared by 5 bases and J by 2 bases, with 15 bases between. Germline CDR1 reads SGHDT; CDR2 reads YYEEEE. The CDR3 spans 15 residues. The CDR3 loop reads CASRGIDRNTDTQYF. The CDR3 DNA follows: TGTGCCAGCAGAGGGATTGACAGGAACACAGATACGCAGTATTTT.

The rearrangement links TRBV2 to TRBJ2-2, with TRBD1 as a possible D gene (6 bases). V lost 3 bases and J 7 bases, leaving 12 bases between the germline ends. CDR3 length equals 14 residues. Germline V lookup: CDR1 SNHLY, CDR2 FYNNEI. CDR3 sequence reads: CASSEMGAGGELFF. In nucleotides, the CDR3 is TGTGCCAGCAGTGAGATGGGGGCGGGCGGGGAGCTGTTTTTT.

The chain links TRBV30 to TRBJ2-7; 9 nucleotides match TRBD1. Germline CDR1 and CDR2: GTSNPN and SVGIG (reference sequence). Losses at the gene ends were 5 bases for V and 0 bases for J; bases not matched to a gene: 5. The CDR3 is 14 residues long. The CDR3: CAWATGGPSYEQYF. DNA for the CDR3: TGTGCCTGGGCAACAGGGGGCCCCTCCTACGAGCAGTACTTC. Combining the CDR3 with reference TRBV30 and TRBJ2-7 gives the whole variable domain SQTIHQWPATLVQPVGSPLSLECTVEGTSNPNLYWYRQAAGRGLQLLFYSVGIGQISSEVPQNLSASRPQDRQFILSSKKLLLSDSGFYLCAWATGGPSYEQYFGPGTRLTVT.

The J gene is TRBJ2-1, the V gene TRBV28; either TRBD1 or TRBD2 may supply D (5 bases each). The CDR3 loop spans 13 amino acids. The germline V and J ends were trimmed by 5 bases and 9 bases, with 14 bases remaining between them. The germline V gene has CDR1 MDHEN and CDR2 SYDVKM. The DNA for the CDR3 is TGTGCCAGCAGTACGGGCAGGGAGACTGAGCAGTTCTTC. Protein sequence: CASSTGRETEQFF.

As for this clone: This sample includes further DNA sequences coding for the same CDR3. The chain couples TRBV7-2 to TRBJ2-7; no clear D. Between the trimmed V and J ends, which lost 3 bases and 0 bases, there was a span of 3 bases. Per the germline V gene, CDR1 is SGHTA and CDR2 is FQGNSA. CDR3 length: 12 amino acids. The CDR3 DNA is TGTGCCAGCAGCTTTGCCTCCTACGAGCAGTACTTC. Its translation: CASSFASYEQYF. The whole variable domain, remainder taken from reference TRBV7-2 and TRBJ2-7, is GAGVSQSPSNKVTEKGKDVELRCDPISGHTALYWYRQSLGQGLEFLIYFQGNSAPDKSGLPSDRFSAERTGGSVSTLTIQRTQQEDSAVYLCASSFASYEQYFGPGTRLTVT.

This chain connects TRBV6-1 to TRBJ1-5, with D perhaps matching TRBD1 (6 bases). The V and J ends lost 2 bases and 3 bases respectively, with 17 bases between them. Germline V gene data show CDR1 as MNHNS and CDR2 as SASEGT. The CDR3 totals 17 residues. The CDR3 loop is CASSESRGGGHNQPQHF. The CDR3 DNA is TGTGCCAGCAGTGAATCCCGGGGAGGGGGTCACAATCAGCCCCAGCATTTT.

This clone showed up just once. The rearrangement links TRBV28 to TRBJ2-3; 8 positions agree with TRBD1. Trimming cost V 6 bases and J 4 bases; bases outside gene matches: 18. Per germline, CDR1 MDHEN and CDR2 SYDVKM. The CDR3 sequence is 18 residues long. The chain's CDR3 is CASSKSNGVGTGSDTQYF. In nucleotides, the CDR3 is TGTGCCAGCAGCAAGAGTAATGGGGTTGGGACAGGTTCAGATACGCAGTATTTT. The entire variable domain, with the rest obtained from reference TRBV28 and TRBJ2-3, is as follows: DVKVTQSSRYLVKRTGEKVFLECVQDMDHENMFWYRQDPGLGLRLIYFSYDVKMKEKGDIPEGYSVSREKKERFSLILESASTNQTSMYLCASSKSNGVGTGSDTQYFGPGTRLTVL.

This sequence joins TRBV6-5 and TRBJ2-3; weak D call: TRBD1 (6 bases). The CDR3 consists of 16 residues. Germline V gene sequence: CDR1 MNHEY, CDR2 SVGAGI. V was trimmed by 0 bases and J by 1 base, leaving 11 bases between them. The CDR3 is CASSYSGGGRTDTQYF. In DNA form, the CDR3 reads TGTGCCAGCAGTTACTCAGGGGGTGGACGCACAGATACGCAGTATTTT.

The V call is TRBV6-6, the J call TRBJ1-5, with D possibly TRBD1 on 5 matching bases. Germline V gene data show CDR1 as MNHNY and CDR2 as SVGAGI (reference sequence). The V and J ends lost 6 bases and 3 bases respectively, with 15 bases between them. This CDR3 is 15 amino acids long. CDR3 in amino acids: CASSRIRDLNQPQHF. DNA for the CDR3: TGTGCCAGCAGCCGAATCCGGGACCTCAATCAGCCCCAGCATTTT.